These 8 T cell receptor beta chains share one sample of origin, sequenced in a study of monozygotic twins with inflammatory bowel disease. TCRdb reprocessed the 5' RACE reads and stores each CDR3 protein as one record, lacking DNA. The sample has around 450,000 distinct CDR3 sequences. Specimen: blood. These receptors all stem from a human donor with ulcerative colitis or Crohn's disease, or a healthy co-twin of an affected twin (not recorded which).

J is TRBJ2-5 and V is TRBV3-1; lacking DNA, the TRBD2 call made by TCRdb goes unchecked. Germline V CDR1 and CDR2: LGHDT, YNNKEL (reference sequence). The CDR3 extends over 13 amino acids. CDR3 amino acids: CASRRAGEETQYF.

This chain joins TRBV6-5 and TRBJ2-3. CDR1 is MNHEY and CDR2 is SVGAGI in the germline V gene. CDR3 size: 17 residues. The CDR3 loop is CASSYSSIGDGTDTQYF.

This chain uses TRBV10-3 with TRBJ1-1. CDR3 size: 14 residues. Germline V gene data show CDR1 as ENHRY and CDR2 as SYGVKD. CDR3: CAIRQRLMNTEAFF.

CDR3 amino acids: CASSEGGTLDQPQHF. This chain links TRBV5-1 with TRBJ1-5; TCRdb selects TRBD1, and the lack of DNA leaves this call unchecked. From germline, CDR1 is SGHRS and CDR2 YFSETQ. This CDR3 region has 15 residues.

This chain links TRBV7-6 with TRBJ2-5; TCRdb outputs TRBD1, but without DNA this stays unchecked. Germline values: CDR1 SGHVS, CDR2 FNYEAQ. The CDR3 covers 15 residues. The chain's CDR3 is CASTPRGAIQETQYF.

This chain's CDR3 is CASSQRQDSYEQYF. V is TRBV4-1 and J is TRBJ2-7. This CDR3 is built from 14 residues. The germline V gene has CDR1 MGHRA and CDR2 YSYEKL.

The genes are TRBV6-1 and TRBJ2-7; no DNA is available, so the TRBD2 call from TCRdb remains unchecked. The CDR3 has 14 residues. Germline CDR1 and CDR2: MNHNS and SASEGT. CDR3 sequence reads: CASSEAGGWDEQYF.

The chain's CDR3 is CASSEGQPGETQYF. J is TRBJ2-5 and V is TRBV7-2; TCRdb's D gene call, TRBD1, goes unchecked for lack of DNA. Germline values: CDR1 SGHTA, CDR2 FQGNSA. The CDR3 extends over 14 amino acids.